This TCR beta chain was obtained from a study of memory CD4+ T cells and cytomegalovirus serostatus. Study-level findings and limits: Median bootstrapped AUC for CMV status was roughly 0.95 originally, just under 0.93 US-trained. Each of 55 to 80 CMV-associated TCRbeta sequences occurred in one to five individuals.

Single viable CD3+CD4+CD8-CD45RO+ cells were sorted as the memory CD4+ T cells. Using immunoSEQ multiplex PCR, the repertoire was profiled, and TCRdb retains in-frame clones only, with some absent. The table includes about 58,000 clones, about four fifths detected once. Note on this clone: Antigen unknown.

V was shortened by 5 bases and J by 7 bases, with 18 bases between the two germline ends. The germline V gene encodes CDR1 SGHVS and CDR2 FQNEAQ. This CDR3 is built from 15 residues. The source is an adult in good health and CMV-seronegative. Some clones in this sample may be carry-over from other donors' samples. V gene TRBV7-8 combines with J gene TRBJ2-1; perhaps TRBD2 as D (6 bases). The material sequenced was memory CD4+ T cells from blood. The CDR3 is CASSVLREQENEQFF. Here the CDR3 DNA reads TGTGCCAGCAGCGTACTCCGGGAGCAGGAGAATGAGCAGTTCTTC.